The entry that follows covers one T cell receptor (beta chain) sequence. The sample originates from a study of blood T cells in healthy people across ages. This CDR3 is 15 amino acids long. Germline CDR1 is SGHAT and CDR2 is FQNNGV. Primers used in a second PCR of about 6 to 11 cycles were a sample-barcoded 5' primer and a J-beta primer mix. Using its own MiXCR run on the 5' RACE reads, TCRdb lists one record per CDR3 protein. The sample has about 1.6 million distinct CDR3 sequences; almost 35% are singletons. Every sample yielded at least 6.5 million isolated PBMCs. The sample taken for sequencing was blood. V usage is TRBV11-2 and J usage is TRBJ2-7, with D maybe TRBD1 (5 bases). The end of the DNA fits TRBJ2-5 better, so the J call may be wrong. This sequence originates from a woman in her 30s in good health. The CDR3 here is CASSFPLRVSETQYF. The CDR3 nucleotides are TGTGCCAGCAGCTTCCCCCTCAGGGTGTCGGAGACCCAGTACTTC.